What follows are 27 T cell receptor beta chains derived from one specimen sequenced in a study of cytomegalovirus exposure and HLA in healthy donors. PCR involved 60 Vbeta and 13 Jbeta primers. Sequencing used immunoSEQ multiplex PCR; TCRdb keeps in-frame clones, though not all of them. Among about 120,000 clones listed, 60% to 85% were seen once. Sample: PBMCs. The source is a female donor in good health and CMV-seronegative.

The chain joins TRBV7-3 to TRBJ2-3; 7 bases are shared with TRBD2. CDR3 size: 18 residues. Losses at the gene ends were 0 bases for V and 2 bases for J; bases not matched to a gene: 11. CDR1 is SGHTA, CDR2 FQGTGA, per germline. This CDR3 reads CASSLTSSGGGTTDTQYF. The CDR3 coding sequence is TGTGCCAGCAGCTTAACGAGTTCCGGCGGGGGAACCACAGATACGCAGTATTTT.

This clone has more than one count but fewer than ten. The chain carries TRBV27 and TRBJ2-1; 13 nucleotides match TRBD2. Germline-derived CDR1 and CDR2 are MNHEY and SMNVEV (reference sequence). With V trimmed by 2 bases and J by 10 bases, 5 bases remained unmatched. The CDR3 is 15 residues long. The CDR3 spells CASSLGLAGVQEQFF. The CDR3 bases are TGTGCCAGCAGTTTAGGACTAGCGGGAGTTCAGGAGCAGTTCTTC.

The genes are TRBV27 and TRBJ2-1; TRBD1 matches at 8 bases. Per the germline V gene, CDR1 is MNHEY and CDR2 is SMNVEV (reference sequence). The junction had 1 base not matched to a gene; V was cut back by 0 bases and J by 6 bases. The CDR3 has 14 residues. The CDR3 reads CASSLSGQGNEQFF. The CDR3, as DNA: TGTGCCAGCAGTTTATCCGGACAGGGCAATGAGCAGTTCTTC.

This clone came up once. The V gene is TRBV7-9, the J gene TRBJ1-4, with D perhaps matching TRBD1 (6 bases). V gave up 8 bases and J gave up 3 bases, with 13 bases separating them. Germline V gene lookup returns CDR1 SEHNR and CDR2 FQNEAQ (reference sequence). CDR3 length equals 14 residues. The CDR3 sequence: CASLETGSNEKLFF. DNA for the CDR3: TGTGCCAGCCTTGAGACAGGCTCTAATGAAAAACTGTTTTTT. The entire variable domain, with the rest obtained from reference TRBV7-9 and TRBJ1-4, is as follows: DTGVSQNPRHKITKRGQNVTFRCDPISEHNRLYWYRQTLGQGPEFLTYFQNEAQLEKSRLLSDRFSAERPKGSFSTLEIQRTEQGDSAMYLCASLETGSNEKLFFGSGTQLSVL.

The rearrangement links TRBV6-5 to TRBJ2-7; possible D gene TRBD1, 6 bases. The CDR3 totals 14 residues. The V and J ends lost 0 bases and 3 bases respectively, with 9 bases between them. In germline, CDR1 is MNHEY, CDR2 SVGAGI. The CDR3 protein is CASSYSGTNYEQYF. DNA for the CDR3: TGTGCCAGCAGTTACTCCGGGACAAACTACGAGCAGTACTTC.

The chain links TRBV2 to TRBJ2-5; 8 positions agree with TRBD2. There are 14 residues in the CDR3. J gave up 5 bases and V 6 bases, and 8 bases lay outside the gene matches. Germline CDR1 and CDR2: SNHLY and FYNNEI. CDR3 sequence: CASSLAGGRETQYF. CDR3 sequence (DNA): TGTGCCAGCAGCCTAGCGGGTGGGCGGGAGACCCAGTACTTC.

This chain joins TRBV21-1 and TRBJ2-1; the table calls TRBD2, which could not be checked here. TRBV21-1 is annotated as a pseudogene. The CDR3 has 14 amino acids. The CDR3 spells CASSRTSGDNEQFF. The CDR3, as DNA: TGTGCCAGCAGCCGTACTAGCGGAGACAATGAGCAGTTCTTC.

The chain carries TRBV10-3 and TRBJ2-7; 7 bases are shared with TRBD1. Germline-derived CDR1 and CDR2 are ENHRY and SYGVKD. The CDR3 length is 15 residues. Unmatched junction bases numbered 6, after V lost 0 bases and J lost 4 bases. The CDR3 DNA reads as TGTGCCATCAGTGAGTCGACAGGGCACTCTTACGAGCAGTACTTC. Residues: CAISESTGHSYEQYF.

V gene TRBV7-9 combines with J gene TRBJ1-5, with 7 bases matching TRBD1. CDR1 is SEHNR and CDR2 is FQNEAQ in the germline V gene (reference sequence). The CDR3 runs 15 residues. V lost 3 bases to trimming and J lost 3 bases; unmatched junction nucleotides: 5. The CDR3 nucleotides are TGTGCCAGCAGCTTGGGACAGAGTACCAATCAGCCCCAGCATTTT. Its protein is CASSLGQSTNQPQHF.

A single count supports this clone. J is TRBJ1-2 and V is TRBV6-1, with 9 bases aligning to TRBD1. With V trimmed by 2 bases and J by 1 base, 2 bases remained unmatched. This CDR3 region has 15 residues. Germline CDR1 MNHNS, CDR2 SASEGT. CDR3 sequence (DNA): TGTGCCAGCAGTGAAACGACAGGGGGTAACTATGGCTACACCTTC. Translation: CASSETTGGNYGYTF.

This chain uses TRBV9 with TRBJ2-5; D remains unclear. V gave up 5 bases and J gave up 5 bases, with 19 bases separating them. Germline V gene data show CDR1 as SGDLS and CDR2 as YYNGEE. The CDR3 is 15 residues long. In DNA form, the CDR3 reads TGTGCCAGCAGTTCGACTCAGAATATTAGGGAGACCCAGTACTTC. The encoded protein is CASSSTQNIRETQYF. The full variable domain, its missing parts supplied by reference TRBV9 and TRBJ2-5, is DSGVTQTPKHLITATGQRVTLRCSPRSGDLSVYWYQQSLDQGLQFLIQYYNGEERAKGNILERFSAQQFPDLHSELNLSSLELGDSALYFCASSSTQNIRETQYFGPGTRLLVL.

The chain couples TRBV6-1 to TRBJ1-1; D not resolved. CDR3 length equals 13 residues. From germline, CDR1 is MNHNS and CDR2 SASEGT. The V and J ends lost 3 bases and 0 bases respectively, with 5 bases between them. DNA for the CDR3: TGTGCCAGCAGTGACACTATGAACACTGAAGCTTTCTTT. The encoded protein is CASSDTMNTEAFF.

V gene TRBV28 combines with J gene TRBJ2-2; TRBD2 might be the D (5 bases). The CDR3 has 15 amino acids. V was clipped by 7 bases and J by 3 bases, with 15 bases between them. The germline V gene encodes CDR1 MDHEN and CDR2 SYDVKM. In nucleotides, the CDR3 is TGTGCCAGCAACAGTCCCGGGGTGTACACCGGGGAGCTGTTTTTT. Translated: CASNSPGVYTGELFF.

V usage is TRBV7-9 and J usage is TRBJ2-1, with 9 bases aligning to TRBD1. The CDR3 is 14 residues long. Germline CDR1 reads SEHNR; CDR2 reads FQNEAQ (reference sequence). The J segment lost 7 bases and the V segment lost 2 bases, leaving 3 bases of the junction unmatched. Here the CDR3 reads CASSLPGQGNEQFF. CDR3 nucleotides: TGTGCCAGCAGCTTACCCGGACAGGGGAATGAGCAGTTCTTC.

The chain carries TRBV6-1 and TRBJ1-2, with TRBD1 matching over 7 bases. This CDR3 comprises 14 residues. V gave up 2 bases and J gave up 4 bases; unmatched junction bases: 4. Germline values: CDR1 MNHNS, CDR2 SASEGT. The CDR3 DNA reads as TGTGCCAGCAGTGAATTGGGGACAGCCTATGGCTACACCTTC. Protein: CASSELGTAYGYTF.

The V and J genes are TRBV7-2 and TRBJ2-7, with a weak D call TRBD1 (6 bases). The CDR3 has 14 amino acids. Looked up from germline, CDR1 is SGHTA and CDR2 is FQGNSA. The V end was cut by 2 bases, the J end by 1 base, with 9 bases between. CDR3 sequence reads: CASSLTGSSYEQYF. DNA of the CDR3: TGTGCCAGCAGCTTAACAGGGAGTTCCTACGAGCAGTACTTC.

The chain uses TRBV9 and TRBJ1-5; possibly TRBD1 for D (6 bases). V dropped 0 bases and J dropped 7 bases, with 8 bases sitting between them. This CDR3 has 13 amino acids. Germline CDR1 is SGDLS and CDR2 is YYNGEE. CDR3 nucleotide sequence: TGTGCCAGCAGCGTAGGACAGGCCCAGCCCCAGCATTTT. Amino acids: CASSVGQAQPQHF. Together with reference TRBV9 and TRBJ1-5, the CDR3 gives the full variable domain: DSGVTQTPKHLITATGQRVTLRCSPRSGDLSVYWYQQSLDQGLQFLIQYYNGEERAKGNILERFSAQQFPDLHSELNLSSLELGDSALYFCASSVGQAQPQHFGDGTRLSIL.

The rearrangement uses TRBV11-2 and TRBJ2-7; D is unclear. Germline assignment: CDR1 SGHAT and CDR2 FQNNGV. With 5 bases removed from V and 1 base from J, the gap between germline ends came to 6 bases. CDR3 size: 12 residues. The CDR3 region has the DNA TGTGCCAGCAGCCCACTATCCTACGAGCAGTACTTC. This translates into CASSPLSYEQYF. Looking up the rest from reference TRBV11-2 and TRBJ2-7 gives the full variable domain: EAGVAQSPRYKIIEKRQSVAFWCNPISGHATLYWYQQILGQGPKLLIQFQNNGVVDDSQLPKDRFSAERLKGVDSTLKIQPAKLEDSAVYLCASSPLSYEQYFGPGTRLTVT.

This chain joins TRBV7-9 and TRBJ2-3, with TRBD1 matching over 8 bases. Looked up from germline, CDR1 is SEHNR and CDR2 is FQNEAQ (reference sequence). This CDR3 contains 16 residues. V shed 0 bases, J shed 2 bases, and the junction held 4 bases outside the gene matches. In DNA, the CDR3 is TGTGCCAGCAGCTTAGCTTTGGGACAGGACACAGATACGCAGTATTTT. Its translation: CASSLALGQDTDTQYF.

This rearrangement joins TRBV7-9 to TRBJ1-1, with D maybe TRBD1 (5 bases). The germline V and J ends were trimmed by 3 bases and 0 bases, with 11 bases remaining between them. The CDR3 covers 15 residues. Germline lookup yields CDR1 SEHNR and CDR2 FQNEAQ (reference sequence). The CDR3 DNA reads as TGTGCCAGCAGCTTGAAGACAGCATTGAACACTGAAGCTTTCTTT. Protein product: CASSLKTALNTEAFF.

The chain uses TRBV2 and TRBJ2-5; a weak D match, TRBD1 (8 bases). Germline V gives CDR1 SNHLY, CDR2 FYNNEI. The CDR3 contains 15 residues. Trimming pared 7 bases from V and 1 base from J, leaving 16 bases between. This chain's CDR3 is CASTRTGRVQETQYF. CDR3 DNA sequence: TGTGCCAGCACTAGGACAGGGAGGGTCCAAGAGACCCAGTACTTC.

The chain combines TRBV27 with TRBJ1-5, with 7 nucleotides matching TRBD1. The CDR3 spans 14 residues. Per germline, CDR1 MNHEY and CDR2 SMNVEV (reference sequence). Trimming took 9 bases from V and 4 from J; bases not matched to a gene: 9. CDR3 in DNA: TGTGCCAGTGGCAGGGGGATTGCAAATCAGCCCCAGCATTTT. Its translation is CASGRGIANQPQHF.

The CDR3 reads CAWGRSSYEQYF. The DNA for the CDR3 is TGTGCCTGGGGGAGAAGCTCCTACGAGCAGTACTTC. V is TRBV30 and J is TRBJ2-7; maybe TRBD2 (5 bases). This CDR3 has 12 amino acids. From germline, CDR1 is GTSNPN and CDR2 SVGIG (reference sequence). The V and J ends lost 5 bases and 0 bases respectively, with 8 bases between them.

V and J are TRBV2 and TRBJ1-4; TRBD1 matches at 9 bases. V was clipped by 4 bases and J by 11 bases; unmatched bases: 14. The CDR3 covers 16 residues. Germline loops: CDR1 SNHLY, CDR2 FYNNEI. The CDR3 spells CASSAPGQGDLNKLFF. The CDR3 DNA is TGTGCCAGCAGTGCACCGGGACAGGGCGATTTGAATAAACTGTTTTTT.

This chain joins TRBV5-6 and TRBJ2-2; TRBD2 matches 16 bases. The ends lost 6 bases at V and 5 bases at J; junction bases unmatched: 7. The V gene's germline CDR1 is SGHDT and CDR2 YYEEEE. This CDR3 spans 17 amino acids. CDR3: CASTPQGLAGGTGELFF. The CDR3 DNA reads as TGTGCCAGCACCCCCCAGGGACTAGCGGGAGGGACCGGGGAGCTGTTTTTT.

This rearrangement joins TRBV7-9 to TRBJ2-2, with D unresolved. CDR3 length equals 16 residues. Germline values: CDR1 SEHNR, CDR2 FQNEAQ (reference sequence). V was shortened by 5 bases and J by 4 bases, with 17 bases between the two germline ends. Here the CDR3 reads CASSPIGQMGTGELFF. In DNA form, the CDR3 reads TGTGCCAGCAGCCCTATTGGGCAGATGGGCACCGGGGAGCTGTTTTTT.

The chain joins TRBV6-1 to TRBJ2-3; TRBD2 matches at 8 bases. This CDR3 region has 14 residues. The V gene's germline CDR1 is MNHNS and CDR2 SASEGT. Trimming took 7 bases from V and 2 from J; bases not matched to a gene: 5. CDR3 nucleotide sequence: TGTGCCAGCACCGTGACTAGCGCCACAGATACGCAGTATTTT. Its translation is CASTVTSATDTQYF.